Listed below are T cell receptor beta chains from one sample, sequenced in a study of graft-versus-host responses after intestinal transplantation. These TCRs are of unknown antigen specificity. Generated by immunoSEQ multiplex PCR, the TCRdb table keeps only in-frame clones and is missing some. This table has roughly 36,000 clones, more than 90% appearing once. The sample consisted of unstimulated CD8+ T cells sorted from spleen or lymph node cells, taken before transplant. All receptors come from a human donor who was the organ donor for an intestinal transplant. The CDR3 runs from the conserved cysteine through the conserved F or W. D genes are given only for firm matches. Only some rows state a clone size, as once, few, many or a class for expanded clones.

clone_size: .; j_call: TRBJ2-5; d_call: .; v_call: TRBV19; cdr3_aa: CASSIGVETQYF; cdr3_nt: TGTGCCAGTAGTATCGGCGTAGAGACCCAGTACTTC
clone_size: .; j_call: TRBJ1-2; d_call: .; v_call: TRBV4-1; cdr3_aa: CASSQDSAGGDNYGYTF; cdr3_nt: TGCGCCAGCAGCCAAGATTCTGCGGGGGGCGATAACTATGGCTACACCTTC
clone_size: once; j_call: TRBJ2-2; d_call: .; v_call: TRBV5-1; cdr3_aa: CASSLIQEYTGELFF; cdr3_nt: TGCGCCAGCAGCTTGATACAGGAATACACCGGGGAGCTGTTTTTT
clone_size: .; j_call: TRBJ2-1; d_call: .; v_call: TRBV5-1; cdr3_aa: CASSLELGEIEQFF; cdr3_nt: TGCGCCAGCAGCTTGGAGTTGGGGGAGATCGAGCAGTTCTTC
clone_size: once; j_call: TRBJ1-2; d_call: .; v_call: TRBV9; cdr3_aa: CASSVASGGGPLSGYTF; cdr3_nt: TGTGCCAGCAGCGTAGCCTCGGGGGGGGGCCCCCTATCTGGCTACACCTTC
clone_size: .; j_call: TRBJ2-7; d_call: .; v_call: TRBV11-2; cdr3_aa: CASSLFASSYEQYF; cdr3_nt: TGTGCCAGCAGCTTATTCGCCAGTTCCTACGAGCAGTACTTC
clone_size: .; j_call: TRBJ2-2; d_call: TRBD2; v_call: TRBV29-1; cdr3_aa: CSVGPAGELNTGELFF; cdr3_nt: TGCAGCGTTGGTCCAGCGGGGGAATTGAACACCGGGGAGCTGTTTTTT
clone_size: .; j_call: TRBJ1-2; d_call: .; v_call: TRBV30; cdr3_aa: CAWSAPQNGYTF; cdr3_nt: TGTGCCTGGAGTGCCCCACAAAATGGCTACACCTTC
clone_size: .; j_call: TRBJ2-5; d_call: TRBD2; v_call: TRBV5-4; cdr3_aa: CASSPGLAGDQETQYF; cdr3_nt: TGTGCCAGCAGCCCTGGACTAGCGGGGGATCAAGAGACCCAGTACTTC
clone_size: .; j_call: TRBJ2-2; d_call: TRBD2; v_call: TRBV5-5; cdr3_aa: CASTRWRGGTGELFF; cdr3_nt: TGTGCCAGCACCCGGTGGCGGGGGGGCACCGGGGAGCTGTTTTTT
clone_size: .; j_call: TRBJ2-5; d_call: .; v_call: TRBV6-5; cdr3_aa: CASSYLPGETQYF; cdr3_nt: TGTGCCAGCAGTTACTTGCCTGGGGAGACCCAGTACTTC
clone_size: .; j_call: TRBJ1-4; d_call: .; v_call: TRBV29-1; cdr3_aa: CSVEGDTEEKLFF; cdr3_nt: TGCAGCGTTGAAGGGGACACCGAGGAAAAACTGTTTTTT
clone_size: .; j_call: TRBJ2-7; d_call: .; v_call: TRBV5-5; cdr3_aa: CASSLARSYYEQYF; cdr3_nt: TGTGCCAGCAGCTTGGCCAGGTCTTACTACGAGCAGTACTTC
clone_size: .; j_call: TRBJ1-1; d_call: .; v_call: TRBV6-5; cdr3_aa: CASSYSNREDTEAFF; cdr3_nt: TGTGCCAGCAGTTACTCGAACAGGGAGGATACTGAAGCTTTCTTT